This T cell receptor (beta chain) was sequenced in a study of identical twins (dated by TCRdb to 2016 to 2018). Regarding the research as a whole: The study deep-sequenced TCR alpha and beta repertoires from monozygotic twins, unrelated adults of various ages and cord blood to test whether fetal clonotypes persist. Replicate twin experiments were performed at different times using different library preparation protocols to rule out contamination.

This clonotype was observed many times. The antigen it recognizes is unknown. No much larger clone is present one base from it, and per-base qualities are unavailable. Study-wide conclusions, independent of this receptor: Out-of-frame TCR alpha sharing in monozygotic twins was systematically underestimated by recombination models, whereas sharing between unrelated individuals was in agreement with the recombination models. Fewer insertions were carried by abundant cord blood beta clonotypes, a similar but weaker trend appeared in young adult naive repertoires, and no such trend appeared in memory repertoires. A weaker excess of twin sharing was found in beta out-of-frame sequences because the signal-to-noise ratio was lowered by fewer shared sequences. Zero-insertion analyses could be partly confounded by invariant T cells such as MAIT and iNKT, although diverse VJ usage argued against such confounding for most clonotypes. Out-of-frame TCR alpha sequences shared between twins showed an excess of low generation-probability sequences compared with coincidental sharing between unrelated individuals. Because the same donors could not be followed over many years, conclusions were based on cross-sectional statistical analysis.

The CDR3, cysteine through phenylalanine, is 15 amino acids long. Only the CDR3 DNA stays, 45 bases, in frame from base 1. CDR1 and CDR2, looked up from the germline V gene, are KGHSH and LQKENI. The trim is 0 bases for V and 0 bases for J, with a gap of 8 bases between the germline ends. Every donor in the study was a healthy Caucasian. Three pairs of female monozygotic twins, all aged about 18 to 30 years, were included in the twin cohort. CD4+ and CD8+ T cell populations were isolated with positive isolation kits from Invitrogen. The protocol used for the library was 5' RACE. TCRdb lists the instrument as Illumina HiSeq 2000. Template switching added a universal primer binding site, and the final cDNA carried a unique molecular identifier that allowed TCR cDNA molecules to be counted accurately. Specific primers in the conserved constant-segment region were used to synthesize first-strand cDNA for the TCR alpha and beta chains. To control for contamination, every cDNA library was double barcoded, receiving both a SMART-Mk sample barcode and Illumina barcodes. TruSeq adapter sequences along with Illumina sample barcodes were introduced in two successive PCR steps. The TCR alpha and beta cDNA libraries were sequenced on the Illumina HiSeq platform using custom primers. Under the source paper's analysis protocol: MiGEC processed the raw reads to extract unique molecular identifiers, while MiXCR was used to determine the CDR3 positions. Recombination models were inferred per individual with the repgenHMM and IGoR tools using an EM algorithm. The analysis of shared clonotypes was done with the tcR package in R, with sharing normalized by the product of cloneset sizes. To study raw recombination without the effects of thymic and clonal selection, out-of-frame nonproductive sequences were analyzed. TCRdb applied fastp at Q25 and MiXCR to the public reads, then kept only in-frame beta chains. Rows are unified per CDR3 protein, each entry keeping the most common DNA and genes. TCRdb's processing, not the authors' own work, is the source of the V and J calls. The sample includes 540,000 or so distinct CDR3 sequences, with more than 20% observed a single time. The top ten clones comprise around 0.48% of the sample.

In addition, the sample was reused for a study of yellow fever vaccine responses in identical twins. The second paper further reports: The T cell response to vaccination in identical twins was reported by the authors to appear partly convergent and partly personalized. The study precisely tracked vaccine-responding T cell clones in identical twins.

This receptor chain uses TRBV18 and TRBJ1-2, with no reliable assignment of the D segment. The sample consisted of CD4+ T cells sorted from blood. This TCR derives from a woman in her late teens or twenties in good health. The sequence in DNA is TGTGCCAGCTCACCACCGGCGGGTCCTAACTATGGCTACACCTTC. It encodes CASSPPAGPNYGYTF.